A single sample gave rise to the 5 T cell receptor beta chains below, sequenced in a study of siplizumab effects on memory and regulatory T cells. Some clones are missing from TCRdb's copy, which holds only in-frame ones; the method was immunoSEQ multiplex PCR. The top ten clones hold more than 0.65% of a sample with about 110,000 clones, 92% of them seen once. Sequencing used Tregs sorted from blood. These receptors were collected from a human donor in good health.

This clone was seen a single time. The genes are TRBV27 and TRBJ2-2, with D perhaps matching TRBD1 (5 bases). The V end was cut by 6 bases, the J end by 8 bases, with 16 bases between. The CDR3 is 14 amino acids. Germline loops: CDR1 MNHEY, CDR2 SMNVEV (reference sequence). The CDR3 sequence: CASRHSRDSGELFF. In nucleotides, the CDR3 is TGTGCCAGCAGGCATTCCAGGGATTCAGGGGAGCTGTTTTTT.

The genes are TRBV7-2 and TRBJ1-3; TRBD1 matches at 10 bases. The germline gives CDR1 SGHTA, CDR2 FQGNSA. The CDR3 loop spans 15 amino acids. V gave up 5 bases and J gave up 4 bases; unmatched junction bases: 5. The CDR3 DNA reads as TGTGCCAGCAGCCGGGACAGGGGAGGGGGAAACACCATATATTTT. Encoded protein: CASSRDRGGGNTIYF.

CDR3 in DNA: TGTGCCAGCGGGCAACAGGGGTCCTATCAGCCCCAGCATTTT. This sequence encodes CASGQQGSYQPQHF. This chain links TRBV2 with TRBJ1-5; the match to TRBD1 covers 7 bases. Germline values: CDR1 SNHLY, CDR2 FYNNEI. This CDR3 is 14 amino acids long. The V segment lost 8 bases and the J segment 5 bases; nucleotides outside the gene matches: 9. The full variable domain, in which reference TRBV2 and TRBJ1-5 provide the parts outside the CDR3, is EPEVTQTPSHQVTQMGQEVILRCVPISNHLYFYWYRQILGQKVEFLVSFYNNEISEKSEIFDDQFSVERPDGSNFTLKIRSTKLEDSAMYFCASGQQGSYQPQHFGDGTRLSIL.

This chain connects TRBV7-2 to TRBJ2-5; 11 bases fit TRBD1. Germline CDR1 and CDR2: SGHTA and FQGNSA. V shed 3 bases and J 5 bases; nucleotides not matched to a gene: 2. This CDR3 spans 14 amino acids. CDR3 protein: CASSLDRGHETQYF. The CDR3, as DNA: TGTGCCAGCAGCTTGGACAGGGGGCATGAGACCCAGTACTTC.

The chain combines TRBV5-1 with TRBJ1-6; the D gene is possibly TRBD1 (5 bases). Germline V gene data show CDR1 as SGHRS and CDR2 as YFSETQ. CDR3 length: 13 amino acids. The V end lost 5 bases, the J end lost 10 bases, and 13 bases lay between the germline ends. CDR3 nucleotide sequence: TGCGCCAGCAGGGAAGGGGTTCTGTCACCCCTCCACTTT. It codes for CASREGVLSPLHF.